The clone carrying this T cell receptor beta chain was counted ten times or more. What it binds is unknown. The sample is drawn from a study of neurological immune-mediated disorders. The wider study: In a group of around 35 multiple sclerosis patients, some 31 had the relapsing-remitting type and 3 had the secondary progressive type. Findings of the study overall: One cluster of related CDR3 sequences contained, by phylogenetic grouping, the repertoires of 18 of 34 multiple sclerosis patients and formed a possible signature.

TCRdb re-called the 5' RACE reads with MiXCR, one entry per CDR3 protein. The sample has 55,000 to 70,000 distinct CDR3 sequences; approximately 3.3% are singletons. Germline V gene sequence: CDR1 DFQATT, CDR2 SNEGSKA (reference sequence). The CDR3 sequence is 15 residues long. V shed 6 bases, J shed 5 bases, and the junction held 8 bases outside the gene matches. Sequenced input: PBMCs. The V call is TRBV20-1, the J call TRBJ2-3; 13 bases line up with TRBD2. The clonotype originates from a woman in her forties or fifties with multiple sclerosis. The CDR3 region is CSANRLAGGIDTQYF. As DNA, the CDR3 is TGCAGTGCCAACCGACTAGCGGGGGGTATAGATACGCAGTATTTT.